A selection of T cell receptor beta chains follows, all from one sample in a study of beta chain features in type 1 diabetes. Assay: immunoSEQ multiplex PCR; the TCRdb copy retains only in-frame clones and omits some. This sample has about 660,000 clones, with more than 12% found just once. Sequencing was performed on naive CD4+ T cells from blood. The receptors here all came from a man between 18 and 35 years old with type 1 diabetes. CDR3s include the opening cysteine and the closing phenylalanine or tryptophan. D genes are given only for firm matches. The size of a clone is reported for some rows only, either as once, few or many, or as a class for expanded clones.

v_call: TRBV6-1; d_call: TRBD2; j_call: TRBJ2-7; clone_size: few; cdr3_aa: CASSGRTSGIDYEQYF; cdr3_nt: TGTGCCAGCAGTGGGAGGACTAGCGGGATTGACTACGAGCAGTACTTC
v_call: TRBV14; d_call: NA; j_call: TRBJ2-7; clone_size: few; cdr3_aa: CASSPTQGGHEQYF; cdr3_nt: TGTGCCAGCAGTCCCACACAGGGCGGCCACGAGCAGTACTTC
v_call: TRBV5-4; d_call: NA; j_call: TRBJ1-1; clone_size: few; cdr3_aa: CASSLVTGYNTEAFF; cdr3_nt: TGTGCCAGCAGCTTAGTGACAGGCTATAACACTGAAGCTTTCTTT
v_call: TRBV28; d_call: NA; j_call: TRBJ1-2; clone_size: few; cdr3_aa: CASSFDQGSYGYTF; cdr3_nt: TGTGCCAGCAGTTTTGATCAGGGGTCCTATGGCTACACCTTC
v_call: TRBV5-4; d_call: TRBD1; j_call: TRBJ2-7; clone_size: NA; cdr3_aa: CASSYPGQGIYEQYF; cdr3_nt: TGTGCCAGCAGCTACCCGGGACAGGGGATCTACGAGCAGTACTTC
v_call: TRBV7-2; d_call: NA; j_call: TRBJ2-7; clone_size: few; cdr3_aa: CASSLMAGRSYEQYF; cdr3_nt: TGTGCCAGCAGCTTAATGGCAGGGCGTTCCTACGAGCAGTACTTC
v_call: TRBV5-1; d_call: NA; j_call: TRBJ2-1; clone_size: few; cdr3_aa: CASSLGAQVNEQFF; cdr3_nt: TGCGCCAGCAGCTTGGGGGCCCAAGTTAATGAGCAGTTCTTC
v_call: TRBV18; d_call: NA; j_call: TRBJ2-1; clone_size: few; cdr3_aa: CASSPGADEQFF; cdr3_nt: TGTGCCAGCTCACCCGGAGCGGATGAGCAGTTCTTC
v_call: TRBV18; d_call: NA; j_call: TRBJ1-2; clone_size: few; cdr3_aa: CASSPIGGAGMNYGYTF; cdr3_nt: TGTGCCAGCTCACCCATTGGGGGCGCAGGAATGAACTATGGCTACACCTTC
v_call: TRBV2; d_call: NA; j_call: TRBJ2-1; clone_size: NA; cdr3_aa: CASGLGYNEQFF; cdr3_nt: TGTGCCAGCGGTTTGGGATACAATGAGCAGTTCTTC
v_call: TRBV11-2; d_call: NA; j_call: TRBJ2-1; clone_size: few; cdr3_aa: CASSLSREQFF; cdr3_nt: TGTGCCAGCAGCTTATCTAGAGAGCAGTTCTTC
v_call: TRBV14; d_call: NA; j_call: TRBJ2-3; clone_size: NA; cdr3_aa: CASSSWGVTDTQYF; cdr3_nt: TGTGCCAGCAGCTCGTGGGGGGTTACAGATACGCAGTATTTT
v_call: TRBV7-8; d_call: TRBD1; j_call: TRBJ1-4; clone_size: few; cdr3_aa: CASSRLRGRANEKLFF; cdr3_nt: TGTGCCAGCAGCCGATTGAGGGGGCGAGCTAATGAAAAACTGTTTTTT
v_call: TRBV7-2; d_call: NA; j_call: TRBJ2-5; clone_size: NA; cdr3_aa: CASSLAPGEGTQYF; cdr3_nt: TGTGCCAGCAGCTTAGCCCCGGGTGAGGGGACCCAGTACTTC
v_call: TRBV20-1; d_call: NA; j_call: TRBJ2-7; clone_size: NA; cdr3_aa: CSARDIYEQYF; cdr3_nt: TGCAGTGCTCGGGACATCTACGAGCAGTACTTC
v_call: TRBV10-3; d_call: TRBD1; j_call: TRBJ2-7; clone_size: NA; cdr3_aa: CAISVSGGSHEQYF; cdr3_nt: TGTGCCATCAGTGTCTCAGGGGGCTCCCACGAGCAGTACTTC
v_call: TRBV30; d_call: NA; j_call: TRBJ2-3; clone_size: few; cdr3_aa: CAWRGRGSFTDTQYF; cdr3_nt: TGTGCCTGGAGGGGCCGGGGGTCTTTCACAGATACGCAGTATTTT
v_call: TRBV29-1; d_call: NA; j_call: TRBJ2-3; clone_size: few; cdr3_aa: CSVAAPTDTQYF; cdr3_nt: TGCAGCGTTGCAGCGCCTACAGATACGCAGTATTTT
v_call: TRBV2; d_call: NA; j_call: TRBJ1-2; clone_size: NA; cdr3_aa: CASISVEGVGGYTF; cdr3_nt: TGTGCCAGCATTTCAGTGGAGGGCGTCGGTGGCTACACCTTC
v_call: TRBV5-1; d_call: NA; j_call: TRBJ2-1; clone_size: NA; cdr3_aa: CASSLGGASSYNEQFF; cdr3_nt: TGCGCCAGCAGCTTGGGAGGGGCAAGCTCCTACAATGAGCAGTTCTTC
v_call: TRBV28; d_call: NA; j_call: TRBJ2-3; clone_size: few; cdr3_aa: CASSLYDTQYF; cdr3_nt: TGTGCCAGCAGTTTGTATGATACGCAGTATTTT
v_call: TRBV30; d_call: NA; j_call: TRBJ2-4; clone_size: few; cdr3_aa: CAWSSPSAGNIQYF; cdr3_nt: TGTGCCTGGAGTTCTCCATCTGCGGGGAACATTCAGTACTTC
v_call: TRBV30; d_call: TRBD1; j_call: TRBJ1-2; clone_size: NA; cdr3_aa: CAWSVLQGGAGGYTF; cdr3_nt: TGTGCCTGGAGTGTACTTCAAGGGGGCGCAGGAGGCTACACCTTC
v_call: TRBV5-4; d_call: TRBD2; j_call: TRBJ2-3; clone_size: NA; cdr3_aa: CASSPTPRAGEADF; cdr3_nt: TGTGCCAGCAGCCCGACCCCCAGGGCGGGAGAGGCGGATTTT
v_call: TRBV4-2; d_call: NA; j_call: TRBJ1-1; clone_size: NA; cdr3_aa: CASSQDVGVSNTEAFF; cdr3_nt: TGTGCCAGCAGCCAAGACGTAGGGGTTTCGAACACTGAAGCTTTCTTT
v_call: TRBV19; d_call: NA; j_call: TRBJ2-1; clone_size: few; cdr3_aa: CASSRSTGSTYNEQFF; cdr3_nt: TGTGCCAGTAGCCGATCCACGGGCAGTACCTACAATGAGCAGTTCTTC
v_call: TRBV29-1; d_call: NA; j_call: TRBJ2-1; clone_size: NA; cdr3_aa: CSVEDMRGRNEQFF; cdr3_nt: TGCAGCGTTGAAGACATGAGGGGAAGAAATGAGCAGTTCTTC
v_call: TRBV18; d_call: NA; j_call: TRBJ2-7; clone_size: NA; cdr3_aa: CASSPRLALGDEQYF; cdr3_nt: TGTGCCAGCTCACCACGATTAGCGCTTGGGGACGAGCAGTACTTC
v_call: TRBV9; d_call: TRBD1; j_call: TRBJ1-2; clone_size: NA; cdr3_aa: CASSEAGTGIGYTF; cdr3_nt: TGTGCCAGCAGCGAAGCCGGGACAGGGATTGGCTACACCTTC